The 14 T cell receptor beta chains below all came from one sample that was sequenced in a study of early T cells in non-severe SARS-CoV-2 infection. MiXCR, applied by TCRdb to the 5' RACE reads, yields one record per CDR3 protein. The data hold 70,000 or so distinct CDR3 sequences, with about 4.9% observed a single time. Here the sequenced sample was whole blood, taken at baseline. Source of these receptors: an adult who was a healthcare worker with PCR-confirmed SARS-CoV-2 infection or an uninfected control (not recorded which). The donor label of this sample is uncertain.

This clonotype was seen just once. A clone one base away is much larger, so this may be a read error. The chain recombines TRBV12-3 or TRBV12-4 with TRBJ1-1; 7 positions match TRBD1. The CDR3 length is 13 residues. Unmatched junction bases numbered 9, after V lost 6 bases and J lost 8 bases. The CDR3 DNA reads as TGTGCCAGCAGCAAGGGACAGAACCTCGAAGCTTTCTTT. It encodes CASSKGQNLEAFF.

This sequence joins TRBV19 and TRBJ2-3; TRBD2 matches 8 bases. The CDR3 is 15 residues long. The germline CDR1 and CDR2 sequences are LNHDA and SQIVND (reference sequence). Germline trimming cut 10 bases from V and 2 bases from J; bases unmatched to any gene: 11. In nucleotides, the CDR3 is TGTGCCACATATGGGCGCGGGGGGTCCACAGATACGCAGTATTTT. Its translation: CATYGRGGSTDTQYF.

This clonotype was counted between two and nine times. One end of the junction does not line up with germline, which may come from a read error. The V call is TRBV2, the J call TRBJ2-4; D uncertain. The CDR3 is 13 amino acids. CDR1 is SNHLY, CDR2 FYNNEI, per germline. The CDR3 bases are TGCGCAGGCGCCCTCGAAGGCAAAAACATTCAGTACTTC. This sequence encodes CAGALEGKNIQYF.

The sample holds a few counts of this clonotype. In nucleotides, the CDR3 is TGTGCCAGCAGCCGAGACAGCGTTCAGAACACTGAAGCTTTCTTT. As protein: CASSRDSVQNTEAFF. This chain links TRBV3-1 with TRBJ1-1; possibly TRBD1 for D (5 bases). From germline, CDR1 is LGHDT and CDR2 YNNKEL (reference sequence). The CDR3 is made up of 15 amino acids. The germline V and J ends were trimmed by 4 bases and 1 base, with 13 bases remaining between them.

In this sample, this clonotype turned up a few times. The chain uses TRBV5-1 and TRBJ2-1; D is ambiguous. The CDR3 spans 15 residues. From germline, CDR1 is SGHRS and CDR2 YFSETQ. V was cut by 3 bases and J by 0 bases, with 10 bases left in between. The CDR3 protein is CASSSTTSSYNEQFF. DNA of the CDR3: TGCGCCAGCAGCTCCACTACGAGCTCCTACAATGAGCAGTTCTTC.

Remarks on this clonotype: One junction end disagrees with the germline gene, perhaps due to a read error. V and J are TRBV19 and TRBJ2-7, with D tentatively TRBD2 (6 bases). Germline CDR1 LNHDA, CDR2 SQIVND (reference sequence). This CDR3 contains 15 residues. The DNA of the CDR3 is TGTGCCAGTAGTTTCTCGACCCCGGGAGCCTACGTGCAGTACTTC. It translates to CASSFSTPGAYVQYF.

The chain uses TRBV9 and TRBJ1-1; 7 nucleotides align to TRBD1. The germline CDR1 and CDR2 sequences are SGDLS and YYNGEE. V was clipped by 4 bases and J by 3 bases; unmatched bases: 6. The CDR3 sequence is 14 residues long. This CDR3 is CASSPTGWHTEAFF. In DNA, the CDR3 is TGTGCCAGCAGCCCGACAGGGTGGCACACTGAAGCTTTCTTT.

At least ten counts were recorded for this clonotype. This sequence joins TRBV11-2 and TRBJ2-2; maybe TRBD1 (6 bases). The CDR3 runs to 15 residues. Looked up from germline, CDR1 is SGHAT and CDR2 is FQNNGV. V lost 1 base to trimming and J lost 5 bases, with 11 bases between them. The CDR3 protein is CASSLADRKTGELFF. CDR3 DNA sequence: TGTGCCAGCAGCTTAGCGGACAGAAAAACCGGGGAGCTGTTTTTT. The variable domain in full, completed from reference TRBV11-2 and TRBJ2-2, reads EAGVAQSPRYKIIEKRQSVAFWCNPISGHATLYWYQQILGQGPKLLIQFQNNGVVDDSQLPKDRFSAERLKGVDSTLKIQPAKLEDSAVYLCASSLADRKTGELFFGEGSRLTVL.

Many counts were recorded for this clonotype. The chain recombines TRBV3-1 with TRBJ1-1; D might be TRBD1 (5 bases). Trimming pared 1 base from V and 0 bases from J, leaving 9 bases between. The germline CDR1 and CDR2 sequences are LGHDT and YNNKEL (reference sequence). This CDR3 spans 15 amino acids. The CDR3 loop is CASSQGWGLNTEAFF. The CDR3, as DNA: TGTGCCAGCAGCCAAGGTTGGGGGTTGAACACTGAAGCTTTCTTT. Full variable domain (missing parts from reference TRBV3-1 and TRBJ1-1): DTAVSQTPKYLVTQMGNDKSIKCEQNLGHDTMYWYKQDSKKFLKIMFSYNNKELIINETVPNRFSPKSPDKAHLNLHINSLELGDSAVYFCASSQGWGLNTEAFFGQGTRLTVV.

V gene TRBV29-1 combines with J gene TRBJ2-2; 8 bases fit TRBD1. V gave up 6 bases and J gave up 1 base; unmatched junction bases: 13. Germline lookup yields CDR1 SQVTM and CDR2 ANQGSEA. The CDR3 extends over 17 amino acids. The CDR3 DNA is TGCAGCGTCAGGCCGACCGGGACAGGCCTGAACACCGGGGAGCTGTTTTTT. It yields the protein CSVRPTGTGLNTGELFF.

At least ten counts were recorded for this clonotype. The J gene is TRBJ1-1, the V gene TRBV29-1; 9 bases agree with TRBD1. The CDR3 sequence is 14 residues long. V lost 6 bases to trimming and J lost 0 bases; unmatched junction nucleotides: 5. Germline assignment: CDR1 SQVTM and CDR2 ANQGSEA. The CDR3 spells CSVENRGLNTEAFF. CDR3 in DNA: TGCAGCGTGGAGAACAGGGGGCTGAACACTGAAGCTTTCTTT.

This clonotype was counted ten times or more. The chain uses TRBV20-1 and TRBJ1-2; D unclear. Germline CDR1 DFQATT, CDR2 SNEGSKA (reference sequence). V was shortened by 6 bases and J by 4 bases, with 15 bases between the two germline ends. The CDR3 is 13 amino acids. Here the CDR3 reads CSAPKDGTYGYTF. The DNA for the CDR3 is TGCAGTGCCCCGAAGGACGGTACCTATGGCTACACCTTC.

This clonotype was recorded a few times. The V gene is TRBV18, the J gene TRBJ2-5, with D hard to call. The CDR3 runs 12 residues. V dropped 6 bases and J dropped 5 bases, with 10 bases sitting between them. From germline, CDR1 is KGHSH and CDR2 LQKENI. CDR3 bases: TGTGCCAGCTCGTCAATGGGGGAGACCCAGTACTTC. This sequence encodes CASSSMGETQYF.

This sequence joins TRBV7-3 and TRBJ1-1; D not certain. With 1 base removed from V and 1 base from J, the gap between germline ends came to 7 bases. The length of the CDR3 is 14 residues. Looked up from germline, CDR1 is SGHTA and CDR2 is FQGTGA. The CDR3 loop is CASSLNAGNTEAFF. CDR3 in DNA: TGTGCCAGCAGCTTAAATGCGGGGAACACTGAAGCTTTCTTT.